This T cell receptor (beta chain) was obtained from a study (dated by TCRdb to between 2015 and 2016). About the investigation overall: The study tested whether tumor-infiltrating Tregs in breast cancer are recruited from blood Tregs or converted in situ from other CD4+ T cell subsets. What the work shows at the level of the full study, not this receptor alone: Tumor-infiltrating Treg TCR alpha and beta sequences overlapped most with tumor naive CD4+ T cells, then with blood naive CD4+ T cells. The validation in the larger cohort was limited to a single TCR beta V-J rearrangement instead of whole repertoires. Tumor memory CD4+ T cell TCR gene usage clustered with blood and lymph node memory CD4+ cells and lymph node naive CD4+ cells.

By share, this clonotype ranks as medium-sized (0.01 to 0.1%). The specificity of this receptor is unknown. The input lacks base qualities; no much larger clone sits a single base away. Amplification of full-length TCR variable regions was done by 5' RACE PCR using constant-region reverse primers, and this step was followed by semi-nested PCR with Nested Universal Primer A. Using the ReliaPrep RNA Cell Miniprep System, total RNA was extracted, and the SMARTer RACE 5'/3' Kit was then used to reverse transcribe the RNA into 5'RACE-ready cDNA. Multiplex adaptors were used to barcode the full-length TCR alpha and beta libraries, which were then sequenced on an Illumina MiSeq. The study's own analysis went as follows. For each of nine subset-tissue groups, sequencing data from the five patients were pooled, and the groups were compared by unsupervised clustering of TCR gene usage. The Morisita-Horn index, with shared sequences weighted by their contribution to each repertoire, was used to calculate repertoire similarity. The raw public data were reprocessed by TCRdb itself: fastp quality trimming at Q25, MiXCR clonotype calling, in-frame beta chains only. Rows merge per CDR3 protein into single entries with the most common DNA and genes. The V and J calls and clone size are TCRdb's, not the authors'. The sample records about 10,000 distinct CDR3 sequences, under 35% of which are singletons. Clones ranked in the top ten supply under 6% of the sample.

To purify naive CD4+ T cells, the Miltenyi Naive CD4+ T Cell Isolation kit was used, and CD25 microbeads served to deplete Tregs. Tregs, naive and memory CD4+ T cells from tumor, blood and ipsilateral draining lymph nodes of about 5 breast cancer patients underwent full-length TCR alpha and beta sequencing. Tumor tissue and lymph nodes from ipsilateral axillary dissection were perfused with PBS, minced and digested with collagenase I and hyaluronidase. Ficoll density gradient centrifugation was used to isolate mononuclear cells from lymph nodes or from roughly 54 ml of peripheral blood. A purity exceeding 90% was confirmed by FACS for the sorted cell populations. The germline V gene (reference sequence) sets CDR1 to DFQATT and CDR2 to SNEGSKA. The CDR3 goes from the cysteine to the phenylalanine over 11 residues. The only DNA kept is the CDR3, 33 bases in frame from the first base. V is reduced by 0 bases and J by 9 bases, leaving a spacing of 8 bases between them.

The clonotype was recovered from a female donor with breast cancer. The rearrangement joined TRBV20-1 to TRBJ1-1, with no D gene named confidently. Source material: naive CD4+ T cells sorted from a lymph node. This sample's cell subset or site label indicates: naive CD4+ T cells, CD4+CD45RA+CD25-. The base sequence is TGCAGTGCTAGAGATAGGCTTAAAGCTTTCTTT. The translation is CSARDRLKAFF.